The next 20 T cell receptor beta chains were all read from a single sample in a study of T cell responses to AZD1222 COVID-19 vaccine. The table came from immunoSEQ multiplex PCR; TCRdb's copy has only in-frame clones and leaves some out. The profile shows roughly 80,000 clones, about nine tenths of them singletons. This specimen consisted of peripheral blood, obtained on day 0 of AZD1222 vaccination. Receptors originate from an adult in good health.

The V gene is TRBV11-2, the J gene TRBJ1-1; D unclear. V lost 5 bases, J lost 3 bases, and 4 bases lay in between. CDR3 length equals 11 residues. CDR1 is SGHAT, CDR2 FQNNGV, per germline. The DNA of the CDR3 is TGTGCCAGCAGCCCCGACACTGAAGCTTTCTTT. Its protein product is CASSPDTEAFF.

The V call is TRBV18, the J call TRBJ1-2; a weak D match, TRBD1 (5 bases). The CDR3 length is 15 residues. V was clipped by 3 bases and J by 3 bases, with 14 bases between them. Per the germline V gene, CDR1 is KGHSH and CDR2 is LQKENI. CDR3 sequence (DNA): TGTGCCAGCTCACCCGCGGGGGGAAGGGACTATGGCTACACCTTC. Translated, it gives CASSPAGGRDYGYTF.

The CDR3 region is CASSLVSSHGTDTQYF. The CDR3 nucleotides read TGTGCCAGCAGCTTAGTGAGTAGCCACGGCACAGATACGCAGTATTTT. The V gene is TRBV7-2, the J gene TRBJ2-3, with unresolved D. Germline assignment: CDR1 SGHTA and CDR2 FQGNSA. CDR3 length equals 16 residues. V was pared by 1 base and J by 1 base, with 12 bases between. Full variable domain (missing parts from reference TRBV7-2 and TRBJ2-3): GAGVSQSPSNKVTEKGKDVELRCDPISGHTALYWYRQSLGQGLEFLIYFQGNSAPDKSGLPSDRFSAERTGGSVSTLTIQRTQQEDSAVYLCASSLVSSHGTDTQYFGPGTRLTVL.

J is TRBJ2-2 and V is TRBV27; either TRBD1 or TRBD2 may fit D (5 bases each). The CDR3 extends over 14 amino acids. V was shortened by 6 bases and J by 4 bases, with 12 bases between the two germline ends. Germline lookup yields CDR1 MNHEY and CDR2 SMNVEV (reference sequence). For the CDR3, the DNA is TGTGCCAGCAGAGGGGCGGGTTCCACCGGGGAGCTGTTTTTT. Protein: CASRGAGSTGELFF.

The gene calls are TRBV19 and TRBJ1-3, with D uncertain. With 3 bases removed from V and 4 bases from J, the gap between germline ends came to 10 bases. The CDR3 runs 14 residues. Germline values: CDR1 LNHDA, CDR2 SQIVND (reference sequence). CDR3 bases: TGTGCCAGTAGTATTCCGGTCGGGGGAAACACCATATATTTT. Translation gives CASSIPVGGNTIYF.

CDR3 residues: CASSPGQTSGNTIYF. Here the CDR3 DNA reads TGTGCCAGCTCACCGGGACAGACCTCTGGAAACACCATATATTTT. The chain is built from TRBV18 and TRBJ1-3, with 7 nucleotides matching TRBD1. The CDR3 covers 15 residues. The V gene end was trimmed by 3 bases and the J gene end by 0 bases; junction bases not matched to a gene: 2. Germline V gene data show CDR1 as KGHSH and CDR2 as LQKENI. The full variable domain, its missing parts supplied by reference TRBV18 and TRBJ1-3, is NAGVMQNPRHLVRRRGQEARLRCSPMKGHSHVYWYRQLPEEGLKFMVYLQKENIIDESGMPKERFSAEFPKEGPSILRIQQVVRGDSAAYFCASSPGQTSGNTIYFGEGSWLTVV.

In DNA form, the CDR3 reads TGTGCCAGCAGCCCGGGACGGAACACTGAAGCTTTCTTT. It codes for CASSPGRNTEAFF. V and J are TRBV7-6 and TRBJ1-1, with D perhaps matching TRBD1 (5 bases). With 5 bases removed from V and 1 base from J, the gap between germline ends came to 8 bases. Germline V gene data show CDR1 as SGHVS and CDR2 as FNYEAQ. The CDR3 consists of 13 residues.

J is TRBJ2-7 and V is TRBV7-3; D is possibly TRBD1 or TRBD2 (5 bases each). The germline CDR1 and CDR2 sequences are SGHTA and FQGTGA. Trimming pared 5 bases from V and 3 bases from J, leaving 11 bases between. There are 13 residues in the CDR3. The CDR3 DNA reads TGTGCCAGCAGCCCCCGGGACGGCTACGAGCAGTACTTC. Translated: CASSPRDGYEQYF.

CDR3 DNA: TGTGCCAGTAGTATGACCCCATCACATGTCGCCGCTGAAGCTTTCTTT. It specifies CASSMTPSHVAAEAFF. The chain is built from TRBV19 and TRBJ1-1, with D unresolved. V dropped 3 bases and J dropped 6 bases, with 20 bases sitting between them. The CDR3 runs 16 residues. CDR1 LNHDA and CDR2 SQIVND come from the germline V gene (reference sequence).

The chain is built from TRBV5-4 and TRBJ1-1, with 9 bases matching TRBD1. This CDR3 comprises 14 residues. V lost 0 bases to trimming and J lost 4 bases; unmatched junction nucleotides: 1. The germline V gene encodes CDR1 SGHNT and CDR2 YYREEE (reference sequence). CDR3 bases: TGTGCCAGCAGCTTGGACAGGGGGCTCACTGAAGCTTTCTTT. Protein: CASSLDRGLTEAFF.

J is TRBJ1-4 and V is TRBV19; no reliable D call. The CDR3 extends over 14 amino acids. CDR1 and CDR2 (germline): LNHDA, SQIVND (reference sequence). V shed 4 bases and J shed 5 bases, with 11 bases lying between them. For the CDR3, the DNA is TGTGCCAGTAGTAGGCCAGGCGGGAATGAAAAACTGTTTTTT. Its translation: CASSRPGGNEKLFF.

The CDR3 protein is CATNSGANVLTF. The CDR3 DNA follows: TGTGCCACCAACTCTGGGGCCAACGTCCTGACTTTC. The chain links TRBV27 to TRBJ2-6; D gene unclear. The CDR3 totals 12 residues. V was trimmed by 10 bases and J by 0 bases, leaving 4 bases between them. The germline CDR1 and CDR2 sequences are MNHEY and SMNVEV (reference sequence).

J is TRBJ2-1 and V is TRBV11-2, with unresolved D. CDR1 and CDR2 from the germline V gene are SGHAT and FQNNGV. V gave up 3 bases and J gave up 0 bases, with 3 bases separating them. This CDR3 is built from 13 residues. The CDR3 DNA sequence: TGTGCCAGCAGCTTGAGCTCCTACAATGAGCAGTTCTTC. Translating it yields CASSLSSYNEQFF.

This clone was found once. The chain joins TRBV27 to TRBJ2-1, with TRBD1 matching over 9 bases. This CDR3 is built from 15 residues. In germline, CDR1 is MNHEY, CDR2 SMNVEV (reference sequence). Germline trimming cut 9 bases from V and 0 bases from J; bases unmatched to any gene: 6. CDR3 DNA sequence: TGTGCCAGTACAGGGGGCTCAAGCTCCTACAATGAGCAGTTCTTC. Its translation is CASTGGSSSYNEQFF.

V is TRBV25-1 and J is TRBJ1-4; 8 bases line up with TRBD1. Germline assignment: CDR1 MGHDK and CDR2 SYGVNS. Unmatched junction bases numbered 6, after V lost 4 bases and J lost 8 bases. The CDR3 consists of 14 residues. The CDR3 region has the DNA TGTGCCAGCAGTGCCCCAGGGGGCCCGGAAAAACTGTTTTTT. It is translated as CASSAPGGPEKLFF.

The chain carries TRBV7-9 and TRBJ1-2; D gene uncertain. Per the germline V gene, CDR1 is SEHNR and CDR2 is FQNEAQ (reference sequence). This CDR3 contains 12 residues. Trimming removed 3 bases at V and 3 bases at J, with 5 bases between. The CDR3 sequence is CASSFGDYGYTF. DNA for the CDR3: TGTGCCAGCAGCTTCGGAGACTATGGCTACACCTTC.

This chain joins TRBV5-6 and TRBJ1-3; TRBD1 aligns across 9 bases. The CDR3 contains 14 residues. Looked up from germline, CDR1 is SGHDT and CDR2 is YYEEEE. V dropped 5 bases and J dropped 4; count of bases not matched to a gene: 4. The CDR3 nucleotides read TGTGCCAGCAGGTACAGGGGGCTGGGAAACACCATATATTTT. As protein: CASRYRGLGNTIYF.

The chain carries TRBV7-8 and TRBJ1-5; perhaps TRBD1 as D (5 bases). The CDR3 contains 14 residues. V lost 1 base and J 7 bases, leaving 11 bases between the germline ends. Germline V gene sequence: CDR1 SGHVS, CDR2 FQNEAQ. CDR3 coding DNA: TGTGCCAGCAGCTTAGATATCGGGGCCCAGCCCCAGCATTTT. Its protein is CASSLDIGAQPQHF.

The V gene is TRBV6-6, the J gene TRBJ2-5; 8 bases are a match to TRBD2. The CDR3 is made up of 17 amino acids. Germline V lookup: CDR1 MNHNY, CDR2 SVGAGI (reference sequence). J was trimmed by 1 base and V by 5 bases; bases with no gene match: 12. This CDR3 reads CASSPLGVAGIQETQYF. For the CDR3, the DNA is TGTGCCAGCAGTCCTTTGGGGGTAGCGGGGATCCAAGAGACCCAGTACTTC.

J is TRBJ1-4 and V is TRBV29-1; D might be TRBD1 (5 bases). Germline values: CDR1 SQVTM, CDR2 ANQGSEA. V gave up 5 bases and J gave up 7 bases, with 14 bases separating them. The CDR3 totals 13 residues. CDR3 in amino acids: CSVIRDLGEKLFF. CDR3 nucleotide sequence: TGCAGCGTTATAAGGGACTTGGGTGAAAAACTGTTTTTT.